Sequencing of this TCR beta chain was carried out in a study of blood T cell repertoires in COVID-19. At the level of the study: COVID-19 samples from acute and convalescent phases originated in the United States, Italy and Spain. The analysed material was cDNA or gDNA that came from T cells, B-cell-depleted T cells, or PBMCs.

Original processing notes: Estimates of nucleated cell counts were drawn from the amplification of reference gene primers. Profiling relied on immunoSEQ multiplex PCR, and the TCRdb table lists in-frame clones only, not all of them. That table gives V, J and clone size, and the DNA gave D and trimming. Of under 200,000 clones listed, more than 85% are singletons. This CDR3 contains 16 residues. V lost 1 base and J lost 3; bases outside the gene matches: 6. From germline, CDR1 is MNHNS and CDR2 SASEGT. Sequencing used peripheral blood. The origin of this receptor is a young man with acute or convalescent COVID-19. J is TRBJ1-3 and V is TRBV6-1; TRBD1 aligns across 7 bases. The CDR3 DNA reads TGTGCCAGCAGTGAAGTCGACAGGGTAGTTGGAAACACCATATATTTT. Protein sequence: CASSEVDRVVGNTIYF.